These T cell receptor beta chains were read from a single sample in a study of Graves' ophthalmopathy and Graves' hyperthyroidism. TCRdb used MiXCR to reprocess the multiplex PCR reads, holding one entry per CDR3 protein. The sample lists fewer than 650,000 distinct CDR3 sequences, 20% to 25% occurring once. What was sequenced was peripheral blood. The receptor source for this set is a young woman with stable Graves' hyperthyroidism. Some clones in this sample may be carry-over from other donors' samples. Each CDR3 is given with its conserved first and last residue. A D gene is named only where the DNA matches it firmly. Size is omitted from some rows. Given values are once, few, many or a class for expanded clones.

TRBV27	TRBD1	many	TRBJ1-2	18	TGTGCCAGCAGTTTCCTAACCCCGACAGGGTCCGTGAACTATGGCTACACCTTC	CASSFLTPTGSVNYGYTF
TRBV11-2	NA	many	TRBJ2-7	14	TGTGCCAGCAGTTTTGGACGATTTCTGTACGAGCAGTACTTC	CASSFGRFLYEQYF
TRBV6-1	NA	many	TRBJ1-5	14	TGTGCCAGCAGTGAGGTGGTCAGGGGCCAGCCCCAGCATTTT	CASSEVVRGQPQHF
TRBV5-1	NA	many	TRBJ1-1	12	TGCGCCAGCAGCTTGGAGGGAACTGAAGCTTTCTTT	CASSLEGTEAFF
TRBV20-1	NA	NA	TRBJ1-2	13	TGCAGTGCTAGAGATCAGGAAAACTATGGCTACACCTTC	CSARDQENYGYTF
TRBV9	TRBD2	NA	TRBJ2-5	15	TGTGCCAGCAGCGTAGCAGCGGGGGAACCCGGGACCCAGTACTTC	CASSVAAGEPGTQYF
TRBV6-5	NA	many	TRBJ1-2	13	TGTGCCATCAACAGGGTGACGCTGTATGGCTACACCTTC	CAINRVTLYGYTF
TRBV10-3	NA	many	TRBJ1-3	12	TGTGCCAGCGTAAGCCCTGGAAACACCATATATTTT	CASVSPGNTIYF
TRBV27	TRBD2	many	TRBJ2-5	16	TGTGCCAGCAGTCCGGGACTAGCAGGGGCGCGGGGGACCCAGTACTTC	CASSPGLAGARGTQYF
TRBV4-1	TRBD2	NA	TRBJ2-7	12	TGCGCCCCCAGACTAGCCCGCTACGAGCAGTACTTC	CAPRLARYEQYF
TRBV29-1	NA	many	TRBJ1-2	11	TGCAGCGTTGTGAGTGGCTATGGCTACACCTTC	CSVVSGYGYTF
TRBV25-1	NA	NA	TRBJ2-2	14	TGTGCCAGCAGTGAATTGTCTAGTTCCGGGGAGCTGTTTTTT	CASSELSSSGELFF
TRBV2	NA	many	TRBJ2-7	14	TGTGCCAGCAGTGAACAGGGGACCTCCTACGAGCAGTACTTC	CASSEQGTSYEQYF
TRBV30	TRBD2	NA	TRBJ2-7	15	TGTGCCTGCTCTGCTACCGGGACTAGCGGGGAAGAGCAGTACTTC	CACSATGTSGEEQYF
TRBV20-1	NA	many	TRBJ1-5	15	TGCAGTGCTAGGCCTAGAGTGGATAGCAATCAGCCCCAGCATTTT	CSARPRVDSNQPQHF
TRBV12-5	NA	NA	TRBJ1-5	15	TGTGCTAGTGGTTTGCAGGTAGGGGGCAATCAGCCCCAGCATTTT	CASGLQVGGNQPQHF
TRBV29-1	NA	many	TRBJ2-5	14	TGCAGCGTTGTTTTTGGTGAGACGGAAGAGACCCAGTACTTC	CSVVFGETEETQYF
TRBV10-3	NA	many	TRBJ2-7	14	TGTGCCATCAGTGAGGGCGTCGGATCCTACGAGCAGTACTTC	CAISEGVGSYEQYF
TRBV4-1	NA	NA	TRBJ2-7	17	TGCGCCAGCAGCCACCGGGGCTTCAGAGTGAGCTCCTACGAGCAGTACTTC	CASSHRGFRVSSYEQYF
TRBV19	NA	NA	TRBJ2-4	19	TGTGCCAGTAGTCCCCGACCCTGGGATTCCAGGGCGGCCAAAAACATTCAGTACTTC	CASSPRPWDSRAAKNIQYF
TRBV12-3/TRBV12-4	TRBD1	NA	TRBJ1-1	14	TGTGCCAGCAGTAAGCCGCAGGGGGACCCTGAAGCTTTCTTT	CASSKPQGDPEAFF
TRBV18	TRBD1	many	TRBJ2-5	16	TGTGCCAGCTCACCGGATCGACAGGGCCTCCAAGAGACCCAGTACTTC	CASSPDRQGLQETQYF
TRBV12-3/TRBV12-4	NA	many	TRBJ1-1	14	TGTGCCAGCATCCAATGGGTAGGGGCGGGTGAAGCTTTCTTT	CASIQWVGAGEAFF
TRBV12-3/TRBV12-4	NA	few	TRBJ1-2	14	TGTGCCAGCAGTTATGAGCCCCGAAGCTATGGCTACACCTTC	CASSYEPRSYGYTF
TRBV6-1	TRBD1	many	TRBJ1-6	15	TGTGCCAGCAGTGAAGTTCAGGGGGTGAGGTCACCCCTCCACTTT	CASSEVQGVRSPLHF
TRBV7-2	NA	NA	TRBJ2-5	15	TGTGTCAGCACCCTCCGGGCTTCGTACCAAGAGACCCAGTACTTC	CVSTLRASYQETQYF
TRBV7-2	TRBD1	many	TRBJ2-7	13	TGTGCCAGCAGCATCGACAGGGTCCACGAGCAGTACTTC	CASSIDRVHEQYF
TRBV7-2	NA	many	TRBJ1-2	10	TGTGCCAGCAGCTTAAGGTGCTACACCTTC	CASSLRCYTF
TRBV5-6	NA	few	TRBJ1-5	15	TGTGCCAGCAGCTTGGCTATGGGGGGCAATCAGCCCCAGCATTTT	CASSLAMGGNQPQHF
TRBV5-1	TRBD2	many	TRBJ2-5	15	TGCGCCAGCAGACCTGGGGGGGTAACCCAAGAGACCCAGTACTTC	CASRPGGVTQETQYF
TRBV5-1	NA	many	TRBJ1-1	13	TGCGCCAGCAGCTTGGACGCTCGGACTGAAGCTTTCTTT	CASSLDARTEAFF
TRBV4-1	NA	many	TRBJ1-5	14	TGCGCCAGCAGCCAAGGGTCGGATTATCAGCCCCAGCATTTT	CASSQGSDYQPQHF
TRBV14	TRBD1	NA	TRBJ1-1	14	TGTGCCAGCAGCCTAGGGGGCAAAATCACTGAAGCTTTCTTT	CASSLGGKITEAFF
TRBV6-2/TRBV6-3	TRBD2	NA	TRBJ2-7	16	TGTGCCAGCAGTTACGGGACGGGGAGCGGGGATTACGAGCAGTACTTC	CASSYGTGSGDYEQYF
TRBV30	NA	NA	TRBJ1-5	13	TGTGCCTGGGGCCTCTTAAGGGATCAGCCCCAGCATTTT	CAWGLLRDQPQHF
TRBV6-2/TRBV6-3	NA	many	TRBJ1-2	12	TGTGCCAGCAGTAGGATGGTATATGGCTACACCTTC	CASSRMVYGYTF
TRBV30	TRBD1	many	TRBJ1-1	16	TGTGCCTGGAGTGTCTTTTTCGGCAGGGGGCCCACTGAAGCTTTCTTT	CAWSVFFGRGPTEAFF
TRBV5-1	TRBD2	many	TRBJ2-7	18	TGCGCCAGCAGCTTGGCCCCTCGGGCGGGGACGGGAGGATACGAGCAGTACTTC	CASSLAPRAGTGGYEQYF
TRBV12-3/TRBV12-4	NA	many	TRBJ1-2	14	TGTGCCAGCAGTTTAGTAGGAGGGGGATATGGCTACACCTTC	CASSLVGGGYGYTF
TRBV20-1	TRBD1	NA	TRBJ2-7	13	TGCAGTGCCCGACAGGGGACCCACTACGAGCAGTACTTC	CSARQGTHYEQYF
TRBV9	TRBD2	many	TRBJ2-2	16	TGTGCCAGCAGCCCCATAGCGGGAGGGCCGGCCGGGGAGCTGTTTTTT	CASSPIAGGPAGELFF